This is a list of T cell receptor beta chains from one sample in a study of T cells in Graves' hyperthyroidism and ophthalmopathy. TCRdb analysed the multiplex PCR reads with MiXCR anew, one entry per CDR3 protein. The sample has about 500,000 distinct CDR3 sequences, about 16% seen once. The sample was blood. These receptors were collected from a woman in her twenties or thirties with Graves' ophthalmopathy. CDR3s include the opening cysteine and the closing phenylalanine or tryptophan. A D gene is named only where the DNA matches it firmly. Not every row has a clone size; where given, it reads once, few, many or a size class.

d_call j_call clone_size v_call cdr3_nt cdr3_aa
. TRBJ2-7 many TRBV20-1 TGCAGTGCTAGAGGCGGTGGGGGGATCTACGAGCAGTACTTC CSARGGGGIYEQYF
TRBD1 TRBJ2-3 many TRBV27 TGTGCCAGCAGTTTAGAGGGACAGGGGGCCCCTTCTGATACGCAGTATTTT CASSLEGQGAPSDTQYF
TRBD2 TRBJ2-7 . TRBV27 TGTGCCAGCTCGGGACTAGCGGAACCCCCCTACGAGCAGTACTTC CASSGLAEPPYEQYF
. TRBJ2-2 many TRBV11-2 TGTGCCAGCAGCTTTTACAACACCGGGGAGCTGTTTTTT CASSFYNTGELFF
. TRBJ1-1 . TRBV28 TGTGCCAGCAGTTTCCACCCGAACGAGGACGTCTTTAGGTCAAGCACTGAAGCTTCCTTT CASSFHPNEDVFRSSTEASF
. TRBJ1-3 many TRBV30 TGTGCCTGGAGGGCAGGCGCCCGCTCTGGAAACACCATATATTTT CAWRAGARSGNTIYF
TRBD1 TRBJ2-1 many TRBV5-8 TGTGCCAGCAGCTTGGGACAGGGGGCTCATAGCAATGAGCAGTTCTTC CASSLGQGAHSNEQFF
. TRBJ2-1 . TRBV27 TGTGCCAGCAGTTTCGAAGGGAGTCGCAATGAGCAGTTCTTC CASSFEGSRNEQFF
. TRBJ2-1 many TRBV11-2 TGTGCCAGCAGCTCCTACCCCAGGACACCCCTGGGGGCTGTAGATGACAATGAGCAGTTCTTC CASSSYPRTPLGAVDDNEQFF
. TRBJ1-6 . TRBV2 TGTGCCAGCAGTGAAGTGGGGCCAGGGGATTCACCCCTCCACTTT CASSEVGPGDSPLHF
. TRBJ2-3 . TRBV12-3/TRBV12-4 TGTGCCAGCAGTAACGACACTTTCAGGGGCACAGATACGCAGTATTTT CASSNDTFRGTDTQYF
. TRBJ2-5 . TRBV5-1 TGCGCCAGCAGCTTGGCGGTGGGGCCCCGCGAGACCCAGTACTTC CASSLAVGPRETQYF
. TRBJ1-5 . TRBV20-1 TGCAGTGCTAGATCGTCCCGGCAGCCCCAGCATTTT CSARSSRQPQHF
. TRBJ2-7 . TRBV28 TGTGCCAGCAGTTCGGACCACTACGAGCAGTACTTC CASSSDHYEQYF
. TRBJ1-2 many TRBV3-1 TGTGCCAGCAGCCAACAAGGGGACTATGGCTACACCTTC CASSQQGDYGYTF
. TRBJ2-1 . TRBV29-1 TGCAGCGTTGATGACGGGGACGATAACAGGCAGTTCTTC CSVDDGDDNRQFF
. TRBJ2-5 many TRBV28 TGTGCCAGCAGTGTCCACAATGGGGGGGAGACCCAGTACTTC CASSVHNGGETQYF
. TRBJ2-2 few TRBV6-2/TRBV6-3 TGTGCCAGCGGGGTCACCGGGGAGCTGTTTTTT CASGVTGELFF
. TRBJ2-1 few TRBV20-1 TGCAGTGCTAGAGATTCCCTCAGCGGGCAGTACAATGAGCAGTTCTTC CSARDSLSGQYNEQFF
TRBD2 TRBJ2-5 . TRBV18 TGTGCCAGCTCACCACCGGGACTAGCGGGAAAAGAGACCCAGTACTTC CASSPPGLAGKETQYF
. TRBJ2-1 . TRBV4-3 TGCGCCAGCAGCCAAGCGGCGGCATATGAGCAGTTCTTC CASSQAAAYEQFF
. TRBJ2-7 once TRBV5-5 TGTGCCAGCAACGCTGGAGACAGGTTCGGGGAGCAGTACTTC CASNAGDRFGEQYF
TRBD1 TRBJ2-5 . TRBV3-1 TGTGCCAGCAGCCCGCTCAGGGGGCGAGGCATAGCTTCAGAGACCCAGTACTTC CASSPLRGRGIASETQYF
. TRBJ2-7 many TRBV27 TGTGCCAGCAAGGTCACAGGGATACCCCATCACGAGCAGTACTTC CASKVTGIPHHEQYF
. TRBJ2-7 . TRBV11-2 TGTGCCAGCAGCACCCAGGTCTTGTACGAGCAGTACTTC CASSTQVLYEQYF
TRBD2 TRBJ2-1 . TRBV25-1 TGTGCCAGCAGTGAACCCATTCCTAGCGGGATATCTTCCAATGAGCAGTTCTTC CASSEPIPSGISSNEQFF
. TRBJ2-7 many TRBV6-1 TGTGCCAGCAGCCCTCGAACGTCAGGGGTATTCGAGCAGTACTTC CASSPRTSGVFEQYF
TRBD2 TRBJ2-1 . TRBV5-4 TGTGCCAGCAGCTTTTGGACTAGCGGGAGCAATGAGCAGTTCTTC CASSFWTSGSNEQFF
TRBD2 TRBJ2-2 . TRBV27 TGTGCCTCGAGGGCGGGAGCGAGAACCGGGGAGCTGTTTTTT CASRAGARTGELFF
TRBD1 TRBJ1-5 . TRBV7-9 TGTGCCAGCAGCCAACAGGGGTACCAGCCCCAGCATTTT CASSQQGYQPQHF
. TRBJ2-3 . TRBV12-3/TRBV12-4 TGTGCCAGCAGTATCGGGCAGGGGATGAATAATGCAGATACGCAGTATTTT CASSIGQGMNNADTQYF
. TRBJ1-4 many TRBV27 TGTGCCACCCACGGACACGGGGAAGATGAAAAACTGTTTTTT CATHGHGEDEKLFF
. TRBJ2-3 many TRBV28 TGTGCCAGCAGCTTAGGGGGGGCGAGCACAGATACGCAGTATTTT CASSLGGASTDTQYF
TRBD2 TRBJ2-7 many TRBV9 TGTGCCAGCAGCGTAGGACTAGCGGGAGCCGGGGAGCAGTACTTC CASSVGLAGAGEQYF
. TRBJ2-6 few TRBV19 TGTGCCAGTCAAATACGCTCTGGGGCCAACGTCCTGACTTTC CASQIRSGANVLTF
. TRBJ1-6 few TRBV2 TGTGCCAGCACTAATTGGGCCCAATCGAATAATTCACCCCTCCACTTT CASTNWAQSNNSPLHF
. TRBJ2-5 . TRBV10-1 TGCGCCAGCAGTGAGTCAAAGGGCCAAGAGACCCAGTACTTC CASSESKGQETQYF
TRBD1 TRBJ1-3 many TRBV4-1 TGCGCCAGCAGCCAACCGGGACAGAAATCTGGAAACACCATATATTTT CASSQPGQKSGNTIYF
. TRBJ2-3 many TRBV28 TGTGCCAGCAGTTCCCAACGTGGGGAGGATCCGGATACGCAGTATTTT CASSSQRGEDPDTQYF
. TRBJ2-7 many TRBV3-2 TGTGCCAGCAGCCGCGGACAGGGGGTCCACGAGCAGTACTTC CASSRGQGVHEQYF
. TRBJ2-1 . TRBV5-4 TGTGCCAGCAGCTTTAATCTCGGGGCGGAGCAGTTCTTC CASSFNLGAEQFF
. TRBJ1-1 many TRBV7-2 TGTGCCAGCAGCTGGGCGGGTGGAGGAACTGAAGCTTTCTTT CASSWAGGGTEAFF
TRBD1 TRBJ1-5 few TRBV12-3/TRBV12-4 TGTGCCAGCAGTTTTTCTCAGGGGGCACAGCCCCAGCATTTT CASSFSQGAQPQHF
. TRBJ2-2 . TRBV10-3 TGTGCCATCAGTGCCGGGGGCTTCACCGGGGAGCTGTTTTTT CAISAGGFTGELFF
TRBD2 TRBJ2-1 many TRBV28 TGTGCCAGCAGCCCCGACACTAGCGTCTTCATCAATGAGCAGTTCTTC CASSPDTSVFINEQFF
. TRBJ2-5 . TRBV18 TGTGCCAGCTCACCGGTCGGGCTCAAAGAGACCCAGTACTTC CASSPVGLKETQYF
. TRBJ1-1 once TRBV4-3 TGCGCCAGCACCGAAGGAGGGGGATTGAACACTGAAGCTTTCTTT CASTEGGGLNTEAFF
. TRBJ1-2 . TRBV6-1 TGTGCCAGCGTTGAAGTTGTGGGGTTTCTTTATGGCTACACCTTC CASVEVVGFLYGYTF
. TRBJ1-4 few TRBV28 TGTGCCAGCAGTTTATTTAGGGCAAATTATGAAAAACTGTTTTTT CASSLFRANYEKLFF
TRBD2 TRBJ2-5 many TRBV20-1 TGCAGTGCTCCCTTTGCGTCGCGGGAGCGGTGGGAGACCCAGTACTTC CSAPFASRERWETQYF
. TRBJ2-7 . TRBV5-1 TGCGCCAGCAGCTTGGTTGGGGTCGACGAGCAGTACTTC CASSLVGVDEQYF
. TRBJ2-7 many TRBV7-2 TGTGCCAGCAGCTTAGTAATAGACCCCCTCTACGAGCAGTACTTC CASSLVIDPLYEQYF